Below are 27 T cell receptor beta chains sequenced from a single sample in a study of blood T cell repertoires in COVID-19. The repertoire was sequenced with immunoSEQ multiplex PCR; TCRdb's copy has only in-frame clones and lacks some. The sample holds 150,000 to 200,000 clones; about 88% are singletons and the top ten take about 18%. Sequenced material: peripheral blood. The receptors were gathered from a man aged 60-69 years with active or convalescent COVID-19.

The chain links TRBV7-9 to TRBJ1-6; 7 nucleotides match TRBD1. Germline CDR1 and CDR2: SEHNR and FQNEAQ (reference sequence). This CDR3 spans 15 amino acids. V dropped 6 bases and J dropped 7; count of bases not matched to a gene: 9. The CDR3 nucleotides are TGTGCCAGCAGTCCCTATCGACAGGGAAATTCACCCCTCCACTTT. Protein: CASSPYRQGNSPLHF.

The chain combines TRBV5-1 with TRBJ2-7, with D perhaps matching TRBD2 (5 bases). V lost 1 base to trimming and J lost 2 bases, with 16 bases between them. Germline V gene sequence: CDR1 SGHRS, CDR2 YFSETQ. There are 16 residues in the CDR3. Here the CDR3 DNA reads TGCGCCAGCAGCTTGAAAGATCCTCCCGGGGCCTACGAGCAGTACTTC. Translating gives CASSLKDPPGAYEQYF.

The chain is built from TRBV19 and TRBJ2-5, with D maybe TRBD1 (6 bases). Trimming shortened V by 5 bases and J by 5 bases, and 18 bases separated the two germline ends. The CDR3 is 15 amino acids. Germline loops: CDR1 LNHDA, CDR2 SQIVND (reference sequence). The CDR3 coding sequence is TGTGCCAGTAGTGCCCTACAGGGCGATGGGGAGACCCAGTACTTC. As protein: CASSALQGDGETQYF.

The V and J genes are TRBV7-2 and TRBJ2-3; 13 bases agree with TRBD2. J gave up 1 base and V 5 bases, and 9 bases lay outside the gene matches. CDR3 length: 18 residues. Germline V gene data show CDR1 as SGHTA and CDR2 as FQGNSA. CDR3 loop: CASSRTSGGPGGTDTQYF. CDR3 coding DNA: TGTGCCAGCAGCCGGACTAGCGGGGGCCCGGGGGGCACAGATACGCAGTATTTT.

The V gene is TRBV18, the J gene TRBJ1-5, with D possibly matching TRBD1 (6 bases). From germline, CDR1 is KGHSH and CDR2 LQKENI. The CDR3 covers 14 residues. With 5 bases removed from V and 3 bases from J, the gap between germline ends came to 11 bases. This CDR3 reads CASSNTGFNQPQHF. CDR3 DNA: TGTGCCAGCTCAAATACAGGGTTCAATCAGCCCCAGCATTTT.

The gene calls are TRBV19 and TRBJ2-5; D is unresolved. V lost 8 bases to trimming and J lost 2 bases, with 12 bases between them. CDR1 is LNHDA and CDR2 is SQIVND in the germline V gene (reference sequence). The CDR3 length is 13 residues. CDR3 nucleotides: TGTGCCAGTCAAGCGACTGTTCAAGAGACCCAGTACTTC. This encodes CASQATVQETQYF.

This chain connects TRBV18 to TRBJ2-1; D is unclear. This CDR3 contains 12 residues. The germline V and J ends were trimmed by 6 bases and 7 bases, with 10 bases remaining between them. Germline V gene lookup returns CDR1 KGHSH and CDR2 LQKENI. CDR3 amino acids: CASSLDLNEQFF. Written as DNA, the CDR3 is TGTGCCAGCTCCTTAGATTTAAATGAGCAGTTCTTC.

The chain combines TRBV7-9 with TRBJ2-7; 9 nucleotides agree with TRBD1. The V and J ends lost 1 base and 5 bases, in that order; junction bases with no gene match: 9. Germline V gene lookup returns CDR1 SEHNR and CDR2 FQNEAQ (reference sequence). The CDR3 contains 16 residues. CDR3: CASSLGLNRGLDEQYF. CDR3 nucleotides: TGTGCCAGCAGCTTAGGTCTAAACAGGGGGCTGGACGAGCAGTACTTC.

J is TRBJ1-6 and V is TRBV3-1 (or the pseudogene TRBV3-2); D possibly corresponds to TRBD1 (5 bases). CDR1 is LGHDT and CDR2 is YNNKEL in the germline V gene (reference sequence). Trimming shortened V by 4 bases and J by 9 bases, and 10 bases separated the two germline ends. The length of the CDR3 is 13 residues. CDR3 coding DNA: TGTGCCAGCAGCCCAGGGAGGGTTTCACCCCTCCACTTT. As protein: CASSPGRVSPLHF.

This sequence joins TRBV9 and TRBJ2-7; TRBD2 matches at 10 bases. This CDR3 region has 16 residues. Germline CDR1 is SGDLS and CDR2 is YYNGEE. With V trimmed by 3 bases and J by 2 bases, 8 bases remained unmatched. The CDR3 DNA is TGTGCCAGCAGCGACACGGGACTAGCGTTTACCTACGAGCAGTACTTC. It encodes CASSDTGLAFTYEQYF.

V gene TRBV10-3 combines with J gene TRBJ2-5; 8 bases align to TRBD1. Germline assignment: CDR1 ENHRY and CDR2 SYGVKD. The CDR3 runs 13 residues. Trimming removed 6 bases from V and 3 bases from J; junction bases left unmatched: 3. The CDR3 region is CAISLTGEETQYF. The CDR3 region has the DNA TGTGCCATCAGCCTGACAGGGGAAGAGACCCAGTACTTC.

As DNA, the CDR3 is TGTGCCAGCAGTGAATTTCCCCCGAACACCATATATTTT. The encoded protein is CASSEFPPNTIYF. This chain links TRBV2 with TRBJ1-3; D not resolved. The germline V gene has CDR1 SNHLY and CDR2 FYNNEI. Trimming shortened V by 2 bases and J by 7 bases, and 9 bases separated the two germline ends. The CDR3 spans 13 residues. Combining the CDR3 with reference TRBV2 and TRBJ1-3 gives the whole variable domain EPEVTQTPSHQVTQMGQEVILRCVPISNHLYFYWYRQILGQKVEFLVSFYNNEISEKSEIFDDQFSVERPDGSNFTLKIRSTKLEDSAMYFCASSEFPPNTIYFGEGSWLTVV.

The chain couples TRBV5-1 to TRBJ1-2; 8 bases align to TRBD1. Unmatched junction bases numbered 5, after V lost 2 bases and J lost 5 bases. Germline CDR1 reads SGHRS; CDR2 reads YFSETQ. This CDR3 is built from 14 residues. The CDR3: CASSFDRGIYGYTF. CDR3 bases: TGCGCCAGCAGCTTTGACAGGGGTATTTATGGCTACACCTTC.

The chain recombines TRBV27 with TRBJ1-5, with 8 bases fitting TRBD1. The CDR3 contains 15 residues. From germline, CDR1 is MNHEY and CDR2 SMNVEV (reference sequence). V shed 6 bases, J shed 7 bases, and the junction held 11 bases outside the gene matches. CDR3 nucleotide sequence: TGTGCCAGCAGGACCACAGGGGGAACGCGGCAGCCCCAGCATTTT. Translation gives CASRTTGGTRQPQHF.

V gene TRBV5-6 combines with J gene TRBJ2-2; 12 bases align to TRBD1. The J segment lost 4 bases and the V segment lost 4 bases, leaving 5 bases of the junction unmatched. Germline CDR1 reads SGHDT; CDR2 reads YYEEEE. The CDR3 covers 16 residues. In DNA form, the CDR3 reads TGTGCCAGCAGCCCCAGGGACAGGGGGCCCACCGGGGAGCTGTTTTTT. Residues: CASSPRDRGPTGELFF.

V is TRBV6-6 and J is TRBJ2-7; the match to TRBD1 covers 9 bases. J gave up 3 bases and V 2 bases, and 5 bases lay outside the gene matches. Germline values: CDR1 MNHNY, CDR2 SVGAGI (reference sequence). This CDR3 has 15 residues. In DNA form, the CDR3 reads TGTGCCAGCAGTTACCGGGGACAGGGCGGCTACGAGCAGTACTTC. Amino acid sequence: CASSYRGQGGYEQYF.

The CDR3 coding sequence is TGTGCCAGCAGCTTCGGAGGCCACGAGCAGTACTTC. Protein product: CASSFGGHEQYF. This chain connects TRBV5-6 to TRBJ2-7; tentatively, D is TRBD2 (5 bases). V lost 2 bases and J 5 bases, leaving 8 bases between the germline ends. Germline V gene lookup returns CDR1 SGHDT and CDR2 YYEEEE. The length of the CDR3 is 12 residues.

This clone appeared once. This chain uses TRBV2 with TRBJ2-7; 8 bases line up with TRBD2. V gave up 6 bases and J gave up 6 bases; unmatched junction bases: 4. Germline-derived CDR1 and CDR2 are SNHLY and FYNNEI. This CDR3 spans 12 amino acids. CDR3 coding DNA: TGTGCCAGCAGCCTCGGGGGGGCCGAGCAGTACTTC. Translation: CASSLGGAEQYF.

The rearrangement joins TRBV12-3 or TRBV12-4 to TRBJ1-2; no reliable D call. CDR3 length: 13 residues. V was shortened by 4 bases and J by 2 bases, with 8 bases between the two germline ends. The CDR3 DNA reads as TGTGCCAGCAGTTCTGACACAAACTATGGCTACACCTTC. This translates into CASSSDTNYGYTF.

The chain carries TRBV6-2 or TRBV6-3 and TRBJ1-2, with 8 bases identical to TRBD1. J was trimmed by 6 bases and V by 1 base; bases with no gene match: 7. The germline V gene has CDR1 MNHEY and CDR2 SVGEGT. This CDR3 region has 15 residues. The DNA for the CDR3 is TGTGCCAGCAGTTACTTGGACAGGGACTGGGATGGCTACACCTTC. This codes for CASSYLDRDWDGYTF.

The V call is TRBV2, the J call TRBJ1-3; the D gene is possibly TRBD1 (5 bases). Per the germline V gene, CDR1 is SNHLY and CDR2 is FYNNEI. Deletions cut 2 bases from V and 4 bases from J, with 9 bases between. The CDR3 totals 14 residues. This CDR3 reads CASSEQGTGNTIYF. In nucleotides, the CDR3 is TGTGCCAGCAGTGAACAGGGTACGGGAAACACCATATATTTT.

The rearrangement links TRBV5-6 to TRBJ1-2; tentative D call: TRBD1 (6 bases). Germline lookup yields CDR1 SGHDT and CDR2 YYEEEE. Trimming took off 4 bases at V and 2 bases at J, with 9 bases between the two ends. The CDR3 contains 13 residues. The CDR3 nucleotides read TGTGCCAGCAGCCGGACAGTAAACTATGGCTACACCTTC. Translated: CASSRTVNYGYTF.

The chain combines TRBV30 with TRBJ2-7, with D unclear. The CDR3 length is 11 residues. Looked up from germline, CDR1 is GTSNPN and CDR2 is SVGIG (reference sequence). V lost 3 bases and J 5 bases, leaving 8 bases between the germline ends. The CDR3 region is CAWSLRNEQYF. The CDR3 DNA follows: TGTGCCTGGAGCCTAAGAAACGAGCAGTACTTC.

The chain joins TRBV5-1 to TRBJ1-1; 7 bases line up with TRBD1. The CDR3 covers 14 residues. V lost 4 bases, J lost 1 base, and 4 bases stayed unmatched. Germline CDR1 and CDR2: SGHRS and YFSETQ. This CDR3 is CASSAGTENTEAFF. The CDR3 coding sequence is TGCGCCAGCAGCGCAGGGACAGAGAACACTGAAGCTTTCTTT.

The rearrangement uses TRBV19 and TRBJ1-5; 7 bases are shared with TRBD1. V shed 1 base, J shed 4 bases, and the junction held 4 bases outside the gene matches. Germline V gene sequence: CDR1 LNHDA, CDR2 SQIVND (reference sequence). There are 15 residues in the CDR3. For the CDR3, the DNA is TGTGCCAGTAGTATAGGCGACAGGGTAAATCAGCCCCAGCATTTT. Its protein is CASSIGDRVNQPQHF.

The CDR3 region is CASSVGGNQPQHF. CDR3 nucleotides: TGTGCCAGCAGTGTGGGCGGCAATCAGCCCCAGCATTTT. The chain combines TRBV12-3 or TRBV12-4 with TRBJ1-5; D unresolved. Trimming cost V 5 bases and J 2 bases, with 7 bases left between them. This CDR3 comprises 13 residues.

The rearrangement links TRBV5-6 to TRBJ2-7, with TRBD1 matching over 8 bases. CDR3 length: 15 residues. V trimming: 4 bases; J trimming: 7 bases; junction bases outside the gene matches: 13. Germline CDR1 and CDR2: SGHDT and YYEEEE. The CDR3 spells CASSQGTGLFGEQYF. The CDR3 bases are TGTGCCAGCAGCCAGGGGACAGGCCTCTTTGGGGAGCAGTACTTC. Full variable domain (remainder filled in from reference TRBV5-6 and TRBJ2-7): DAGVTQSPTHLIKTRGQQVTLRCSPKSGHDTVSWYQQALGQGPQFIFQYYEEEERQRGNFPDRFSGHQFPNYSSELNVNALLLGDSALYLCASSQGTGLFGEQYFGPGTRLTVT.